The 20 T cell receptor beta chains below come from one sample, sequenced in a study of blood T cell repertoires in COVID-19. The data were produced by immunoSEQ multiplex PCR, yet TCRdb's version contains in-frame clones alone and is incomplete. In the table there are under 450,000 clones, roughly nine tenths of which are singletons. The source material was PBMCs or T cells enriched from blood (not recorded which). The receptor source for this set is a woman in her 30s who had recovered from COVID-19.

This clone has a handful of counts. For the CDR3, the DNA is TGTGCCAGCAGCGAGAGCGGGGTTGAGCAGTTCTTC. Its protein product is CASSESGVEQFF. This chain connects TRBV13 to TRBJ2-1; TRBD2 matches 7 bases. This CDR3 has 12 amino acids. J was trimmed by 9 bases and V by 5 bases; bases with no gene match: 4. Germline V gene lookup returns CDR1 PRHDT and CDR2 FYEKMQ (reference sequence).

This clone is a singleton in its sample. The V gene is TRBV28, the J gene TRBJ2-7, with D maybe TRBD2 (6 bases). Germline V CDR1 and CDR2: MDHEN, SYDVKM. Trimming cost V 2 bases and J 5 bases, with 13 bases left between them. This CDR3 has 14 amino acids. The CDR3 here is CASSLRESVHEQYF. The CDR3 DNA sequence: TGTGCCAGCAGTTTACGGGAGAGTGTCCACGAGCAGTACTTC. The full variable domain, completed using reference TRBV28 and TRBJ2-7, is DVKVTQSSRYLVKRTGEKVFLECVQDMDHENMFWYRQDPGLGLRLIYFSYDVKMKEKGDIPEGYSVSREKKERFSLILESASTNQTSMYLCASSLRESVHEQYFGPGTRLTVT.

This clone was seen only once. V gene TRBV7-3 combines with J gene TRBJ2-3, with TRBD2 identical over 9 bases. V trimming: 2 bases; J trimming: 5 bases; junction bases outside the gene matches: 14. The CDR3 sequence is 18 residues long. CDR1 and CDR2 (germline): SGHTA, FQGTGA. CDR3: CASSLATSGLAVGDTQYF. The CDR3 DNA is TGTGCCAGCAGCTTAGCGACTTCGGGACTAGCAGTCGGAGATACGCAGTATTTT.

This clone was counted once. The V and J genes are TRBV7-6 and TRBJ1-2; weak D call: TRBD1 (5 bases). Per the germline V gene, CDR1 is SGHVS and CDR2 is FNYEAQ. CDR3 length: 14 amino acids. V was clipped by 4 bases and J by 8 bases, with 17 bases between them. In nucleotides, the CDR3 is TGTGCCAGCAGCTCGACCGGGGGTCGAGAGGGCTACACCTTC. Its protein is CASSSTGGREGYTF.

The chain recombines TRBV2 with TRBJ1-2; TRBD1 might be the D (5 bases). CDR1 is SNHLY and CDR2 is FYNNEI in the germline V gene. V was pared by 2 bases and J by 2 bases, with 15 bases between. The CDR3 has 16 residues. The CDR3 DNA sequence: TGTGCCAGCAGTGAAACCATCCCGACAGAAAACTATGGCTACACCTTC. This translates into CASSETIPTENYGYTF.

The chain links TRBV28 to TRBJ2-1; TRBD2 matches at 12 bases. Germline loops: CDR1 MDHEN, CDR2 SYDVKM. The CDR3 loop spans 16 amino acids. V was pared by 4 bases and J by 8 bases, with 9 bases of the junction left unmatched. For the CDR3, the DNA is TGTGCCAGCAGTTCCCCAGGACTAGCGGGACACGATGAGCAGTTCTTC. Translation: CASSSPGLAGHDEQFF.

This clone appeared once. The rearrangement links TRBV18 to TRBJ1-2; D perhaps matches TRBD1 (6 bases). The CDR3 spans 15 residues. Germline V gives CDR1 KGHSH, CDR2 LQKENI. Trimming took 2 bases from V and 6 from J, leaving 16 bases between them. CDR3 coding DNA: TGTGCCAGCTCACCAACCAACAGGGTCCTCGATGGCTACACCTTC. It translates to CASSPTNRVLDGYTF.

The chain carries TRBV5-1 and TRBJ2-2; 9 positions match TRBD1. This CDR3 spans 16 amino acids. V was pared by 3 bases and J by 8 bases, with 11 bases of the junction left unmatched. Germline V gene sequence: CDR1 SGHRS, CDR2 YFSETQ. CDR3 nucleotide sequence: TGCGCCAGCAGCTCACGACAGGGGGAGTTTAAAGGGGAGCTGTTTTTT. Its protein product is CASSSRQGEFKGELFF.

Here the CDR3 reads CASSLEVRMNTEAFF. The CDR3 coding sequence is TGTGCCAGCAGCTTGGAGGTCAGGATGAACACTGAAGCTTTCTTT. This chain uses TRBV5-5 with TRBJ1-1; no clear D. Germline V gene sequence: CDR1 SGHKS, CDR2 YYEKEE (reference sequence). The CDR3 has 15 amino acids. Trimming stripped 0 bases from V and 0 bases from J, with 9 bases between. The full variable domain, in which reference TRBV5-5 and TRBJ1-1 provide the parts outside the CDR3, is DAGVTQSPTHLIKTRGQQVTLRCSPISGHKSVSWYQQVLGQGPQFIFQYYEKEERGRGNFPDRFSARQFPNYSSELNVNALLLGDSALYLCASSLEVRMNTEAFFGQGTRLTVV.

This chain uses TRBV29-1 with TRBJ1-1; D might be TRBD1 (5 bases). CDR3 size: 14 residues. Trimming took off 2 bases at V and 0 bases at J, with 10 bases between the two ends. CDR1 SQVTM and CDR2 ANQGSEA come from the germline V gene. As DNA, the CDR3 is TGCAGCGTTGAAATCCGGGGGATGAACACTGAAGCTTTCTTT. It translates to CSVEIRGMNTEAFF.

The CDR3 DNA sequence: TGTGCCAGCAGCCTACTAGCGGAAGAGACCCAGTACTTC. Encoded protein: CASSLLAEETQYF. V and J are TRBV5-4 and TRBJ2-5; TRBD2 aligns across 8 bases. This CDR3 comprises 13 residues. Germline trimming cut 4 bases from V and 3 bases from J; bases unmatched to any gene: 2. The V gene's germline CDR1 is SGHNT and CDR2 YYREEE (reference sequence).

This clone came up a few times. The chain has TRBV3-1 (or the pseudogene TRBV3-2) and TRBJ2-7; the match to TRBD1 covers 10 bases. Germline V lookup: CDR1 LGHDT, CDR2 YNNKEL (reference sequence). The V and J ends lost 4 bases and 5 bases, in that order; junction bases with no gene match: 11. This CDR3 comprises 16 residues. CDR3: CASSPWQDRGRNEQYF. The CDR3 DNA is TGTGCCAGCAGCCCCTGGCAGGACAGGGGGAGAAACGAGCAGTACTTC.

This clone is a singleton in its sample. The chain combines TRBV12-3 or TRBV12-4 with TRBJ2-7; 7 nucleotides agree with TRBD1. V lost 7 bases and J lost 3; bases outside the gene matches: 6. The CDR3 loop spans 13 amino acids. CDR3: CASTVGQNYEQYF. The CDR3 nucleotides are TGTGCCAGCACCGTGGGACAGAACTACGAGCAGTACTTC.

The rearrangement uses TRBV19 and TRBJ2-2; the match to TRBD2 covers 7 bases. V shed 7 bases, J shed 3 bases, and the junction held 11 bases outside the gene matches. Germline CDR1 and CDR2: LNHDA and SQIVND (reference sequence). The CDR3 extends over 16 amino acids. CDR3 coding DNA: TGTGCCAGTAAATTTGAGGCTAGCGGCTACACCGGGGAGCTGTTTTTT. It specifies CASKFEASGYTGELFF.

The V and J genes are TRBV19 and TRBJ2-1; perhaps TRBD1 as D (5 bases). The CDR3 loop spans 13 amino acids. CDR1 LNHDA and CDR2 SQIVND come from the germline V gene (reference sequence). The germline V and J ends were trimmed by 4 bases and 9 bases, with 13 bases remaining between them. This chain's CDR3 is CASSSTRVPEQFF. In DNA form, the CDR3 reads TGTGCCAGTAGTAGCACCAGGGTTCCTGAGCAGTTCTTC. The variable domain in full, completed from reference TRBV19 and TRBJ2-1, reads DGGITQSPKYLFRKEGQNVTLSCEQNLNHDAMYWYRQDPGQGLRLIYYSQIVNDFQKGDIAEGYSVSREKKESFPLTVTSAQKNPTAFYLCASSSTRVPEQFFGPGTRLTVL.

This chain joins TRBV19 and TRBJ1-2; D remains ambiguous. Trimming removed 3 bases at V and 5 bases at J, with 7 bases between. Germline loops: CDR1 LNHDA, CDR2 SQIVND (reference sequence). This CDR3 contains 12 residues. This CDR3 reads CASSMERYGYTF. CDR3 nucleotides: TGTGCCAGTAGTATGGAGCGATATGGCTACACCTTC.

V and J are TRBV6-5 and TRBJ2-3, with 7 bases aligning to TRBD2. Losses at the gene ends were 0 bases for V and 4 bases for J; bases not matched to a gene: 7. CDR3 length equals 16 residues. CDR1 is MNHEY, CDR2 SVGAGI, per germline. CDR3 in DNA: TGTGCCAGCAGTTACTCGACGGGGGGACTCCCAGATACGCAGTATTTT. Translating it yields CASSYSTGGLPDTQYF.

The table lists this clone with many counts. The chain links TRBV19 to TRBJ1-1, with D possibly matching TRBD1 (6 bases). V dropped 3 bases and J dropped 5 bases, with 19 bases sitting between them. The CDR3 is 16 residues long. CDR1 is LNHDA, CDR2 SQIVND, per germline (reference sequence). The CDR3 nucleotides read TGTGCCAGTAGTATCCCCCCCACAGGGATTGAAACTGAAGCTTTCTTT. Protein: CASSIPPTGIETEAFF.

This chain links TRBV6-5 with TRBJ2-1; TRBD2 matches at 8 bases. J gave up 0 bases and V 6 bases, and 4 bases lay outside the gene matches. The CDR3 is 15 amino acids. Per the germline V gene, CDR1 is MNHEY and CDR2 is SVGAGI. The CDR3 sequence: CASSRSGSSYNEQFF. The CDR3, as DNA: TGTGCCAGCAGCAGGAGCGGGAGCTCCTACAATGAGCAGTTCTTC.

The chain combines TRBV27 with TRBJ1-6; 7 bases agree with TRBD1. Losses at the gene ends were 7 bases for V and 7 bases for J; bases not matched to a gene: 10. The CDR3 covers 15 residues. Germline V CDR1 and CDR2: MNHEY, SMNVEV (reference sequence). CDR3 sequence (DNA): TGTGCCAGCACCACTCTGACAGGGAACAATTCACCCCTCCACTTT. It specifies CASTTLTGNNSPLHF.